The 15 T cell receptor beta chains below come from one sample, sequenced in a study of OX40 agonist ivuxolimab in advanced cancers. Clones were read by immunoSEQ multiplex PCR, and TCRdb kept only the in-frame ones, dropping some. The sample carries around 48,000 clones, 60% to 80% recorded once. The specimen comprised CD4+ or CD8+ T cells sorted from blood, sampled in a trial of the OX40 agonist ivuxolimab. These receptors were collected from an adult with an advanced solid tumor such as melanoma, head and neck, liver or kidney cancer.

J is TRBJ2-2 and V is TRBV11-2; D may correspond to TRBD1 or TRBD2 (5 bases each). V lost 1 base and J lost 6, with 6 bases in between. The germline V gene has CDR1 SGHAT and CDR2 FQNNGV. The CDR3 loop spans 13 amino acids. The chain's CDR3 is CASSLAGPGELFF. Written as DNA, the CDR3 is TGTGCCAGCAGCTTAGCGGGGCCCGGGGAGCTGTTTTTT.

There are a few counts of this clone. The chain links TRBV4-1 to TRBJ1-1; D not certain. The germline V and J ends were trimmed by 3 bases and 4 bases, with 18 bases remaining between them. This CDR3 contains 16 residues. Germline V lookup: CDR1 MGHRA, CDR2 YSYEKL. The CDR3 spells CASSHLPVRESTEAFF. The CDR3 coding sequence is TGCGCCAGCAGCCACCTACCGGTGAGGGAGAGCACTGAAGCTTTCTTT.

This rearrangement joins TRBV6-5 to TRBJ2-2; maybe TRBD2 (6 bases). The germline V and J ends were trimmed by 7 bases and 4 bases, with 10 bases remaining between them. CDR1 and CDR2 (germline): MNHEY, SVGAGI. There are 13 residues in the CDR3. The CDR3, as DNA: TGTGCCAGCACGGGGGTGCCCACCGGGGAGCTGTTTTTT. It yields the protein CASTGVPTGELFF.

The CDR3 sequence is CASSEVWAHRLGNYGYTF. CDR3 sequence (DNA): TGTGCCAGCAGTGAGGTGTGGGCTCACCGGCTAGGGAACTATGGCTACACCTTC. This rearrangement joins TRBV6-1 to TRBJ1-2; unclear D gene. Trimming pared 3 bases from V and 2 bases from J, leaving 22 bases between. Germline loops: CDR1 MNHNS, CDR2 SASEGT. This CDR3 has 18 amino acids.

As for this clone: One end of the junction fails to match germline, which may point to a read error. This chain joins TRBV5-1 and TRBJ1-1; D gene ambiguous. Germline CDR1 reads SGHRS; CDR2 reads YFSETQ. This CDR3 comprises 15 residues. CDR3 nucleotides: TGTGCCAGCAGCTTGACGGATCGAGCGGGCACTGAAGCTTTCTTT. It yields the protein CASSLTDRAGTEAFF.

The rearrangement joins TRBV9 to TRBJ2-1, with 13 bases aligning to TRBD2. Per the germline V gene, CDR1 is SGDLS and CDR2 is YYNGEE. The CDR3 runs to 17 residues. Trimming took 0 bases from V and 7 from J; bases not matched to a gene: 7. CDR3 region: CASSVGGLAGKGNEQFF. CDR3 DNA sequence: TGTGCCAGCAGCGTAGGGGGACTAGCGGGAAAGGGGAATGAGCAGTTCTTC.

The chain links TRBV11-2 to TRBJ2-1; tentatively, D is TRBD2 (5 bases). The CDR3 totals 14 residues. Deletions cut 3 bases from V and 4 bases from J, with 10 bases between. Germline-derived CDR1 and CDR2 are SGHAT and FQNNGV. The CDR3 protein is CASSLVSGYNEQFF. For the CDR3, the DNA is TGTGCCAGCAGCTTGGTAAGCGGTTACAATGAGCAGTTCTTC.

The rearrangement uses TRBV28 and TRBJ1-1, with 7 bases identical to TRBD1. V was clipped by 2 bases and J by 8 bases; unmatched bases: 5. Germline CDR1 is MDHEN and CDR2 is SYDVKM. The CDR3 spans 13 residues. CDR3 protein: CASSLPRQGEAFF. The CDR3 coding sequence is TGTGCCAGCAGTTTACCCCGACAGGGAGAAGCTTTCTTT. Supplemented by reference TRBV28 and TRBJ1-1, the full variable domain reads DVKVTQSSRYLVKRTGEKVFLECVQDMDHENMFWYRQDPGLGLRLIYFSYDVKMKEKGDIPEGYSVSREKKERFSLILESASTNQTSMYLCASSLPRQGEAFFGQGTRLTVV.

Many counts were recorded for this clone. The chain is built from TRBV28 and TRBJ2-3; 7 positions agree with TRBD2. The junction had 15 bases not matched to a gene; V was cut back by 7 bases and J by 2 bases. The CDR3 length is 17 residues. Germline CDR1 is MDHEN and CDR2 is SYDVKM. The CDR3 DNA reads TGTGCCAGCATTGGTCTACTAGCGATTGGGCCCACAGATACGCAGTATTTT. Translating gives CASIGLLAIGPTDTQYF.

The chain carries TRBV2 and TRBJ2-7; 7 bases line up with TRBD1. This CDR3 is 17 amino acids long. The V and J ends lost 6 bases and 3 bases, in that order; junction bases with no gene match: 17. Germline CDR1 reads SNHLY; CDR2 reads FYNNEI. The CDR3 sequence is CASRMRGQINQNYEQYF. The CDR3 nucleotides read TGTGCCAGCAGGATGAGGGGACAGATCAATCAGAACTACGAGCAGTACTTC.

CDR3 DNA sequence: TGTGCCAGCAGCCCCCAGGGCGGGGCGGCCCAGCATTTT. Translation gives CASSPQGGAAQHF. The chain couples TRBV11-2 to TRBJ1-5; a weak D match, TRBD1 (5 bases). V was cut by 5 bases and J by 11 bases, with 16 bases left in between. CDR1 SGHAT and CDR2 FQNNGV come from the germline V gene. CDR3 length equals 13 residues.

This clone has more than one count but fewer than ten. This chain connects TRBV7-8 to TRBJ2-1, with 15 bases that match TRBD2. CDR1 SGHVS and CDR2 FQNEAQ come from the germline V gene. This CDR3 region has 16 residues. V dropped 5 bases and J dropped 6; count of bases not matched to a gene: 5. In DNA form, the CDR3 reads TGTGCCAGCAGCCGCGGACTAGCGGGAGGGTCCAATGAGCAGTTCTTC. Its translation is CASSRGLAGGSNEQFF.

This chain uses TRBV4-2 with TRBJ1-3; D remains ambiguous. CDR1 is LGHNA, CDR2 YNFKEQ, per germline. Trimming removed 1 base from V and 0 bases from J, with 13 bases in between. This CDR3 region has 17 residues. CDR3 residues: CASSQVGRSYSGNTIYF. CDR3 DNA sequence: TGTGCCAGCAGCCAAGTGGGCCGCTCATACTCTGGAAACACCATATATTTT.

V usage is TRBV27 and J usage is TRBJ1-1, with D uncertain. V was pared by 3 bases and J by 6 bases, with 11 bases between. Germline lookup yields CDR1 MNHEY and CDR2 SMNVEV (reference sequence). CDR3 length: 13 amino acids. This CDR3 reads CASSFSVTAEAFF. Here the CDR3 DNA reads TGTGCCAGCAGTTTTTCCGTAACAGCTGAAGCTTTCTTT.

The V and J genes are TRBV28 and TRBJ1-4; 9 bases line up with TRBD1. This CDR3 is built from 18 residues. The V gene's germline CDR1 is MDHEN and CDR2 SYDVKM. Unmatched junction bases numbered 19, after V lost 6 bases and J lost 8 bases. The CDR3 nucleotides read TGTGCCAGCAGGTGGCCCTTGACCCAGGGACAGGGAGGCGAAAAACTGTTTTTT. It specifies CASRWPLTQGQGGEKLFF.